This paragraph covers one TCR beta chain sequence. What it binds is not known. Collection of blood occurred at baseline, at cycle 4 day 1, and at cycle 7 day 1. The assay was immunoSEQ multiplex PCR, and TCRdb's table has in-frame clones only and misses some. This table holds 45,000 to 60,000 clones, around 90% found once. This sample was taken from a study of OX40 agonist ivuxolimab in advanced cancers. As for the study in general: Dose-escalation cases comprised hepatocellular carcinoma, melanoma, renal cell or head and neck cancer. Enrollees could have had prior anti-PD-1, anti-PD-L1 or anti-CTLA-4 therapy, which under 50% had received.

Trimming took off 6 bases at V and 0 bases at J, with 9 bases between the two ends. The CDR3 is 14 amino acids. Germline values: CDR1 MDHEN, CDR2 SYDVKM. Study observations and caveats: Expanded peripheral T cells had an undetermined antigen specificity.

The sequence was collected from an adult with an advanced solid tumor such as melanoma, head and neck, liver or kidney cancer. The sequencing used CD4+ or CD8+ T cells sorted from blood, collected in a trial of the OX40 agonist ivuxolimab. The chain couples TRBV28 to TRBJ2-1; D is undetermined. The CDR3 loop is CASRPSSSYNEQFF. The CDR3, as DNA: TGTGCCAGCAGACCATCAAGCTCCTACAATGAGCAGTTCTTC.